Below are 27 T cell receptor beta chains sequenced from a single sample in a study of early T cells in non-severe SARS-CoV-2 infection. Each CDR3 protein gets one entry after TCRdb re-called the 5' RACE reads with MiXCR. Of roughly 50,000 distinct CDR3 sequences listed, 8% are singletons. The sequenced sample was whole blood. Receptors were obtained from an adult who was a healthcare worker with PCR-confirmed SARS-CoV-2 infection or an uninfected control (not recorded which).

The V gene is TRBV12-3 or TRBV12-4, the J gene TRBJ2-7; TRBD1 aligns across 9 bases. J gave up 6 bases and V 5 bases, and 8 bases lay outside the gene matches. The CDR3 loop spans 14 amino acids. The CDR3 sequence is CASSRPGQGREQYF. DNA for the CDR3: TGTGCCAGCAGTCGACCGGGACAGGGTCGCGAGCAGTACTTC.

The CDR3 spells CASSHGARDPDTQYF. CDR3 DNA: TGTGCCAGCAGCCACGGGGCCAGGGATCCAGATACGCAGTATTTT. V and J are TRBV6-5 and TRBJ2-3, with D perhaps given as TRBD1 or TRBD2 (5 bases each). Germline values: CDR1 MNHEY, CDR2 SVGAGI. Trimming shortened V by 6 bases and J by 4 bases, and 17 bases separated the two germline ends. This CDR3 has 15 residues.

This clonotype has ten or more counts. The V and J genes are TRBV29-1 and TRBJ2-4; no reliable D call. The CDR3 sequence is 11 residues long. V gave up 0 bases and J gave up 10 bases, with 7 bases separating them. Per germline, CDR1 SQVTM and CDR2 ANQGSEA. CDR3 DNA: TGCAGCGTTGAAGAGGCTGGGATTCAGTACTTC. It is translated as CSVEEAGIQYF.

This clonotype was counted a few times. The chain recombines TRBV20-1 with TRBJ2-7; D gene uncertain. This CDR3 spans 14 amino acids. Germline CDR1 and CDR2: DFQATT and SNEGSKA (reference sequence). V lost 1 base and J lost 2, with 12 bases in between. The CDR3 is CSARGPRLPYEQYF. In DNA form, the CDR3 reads TGCAGTGCTAGAGGTCCCCGCTTACCCTACGAGCAGTACTTC.

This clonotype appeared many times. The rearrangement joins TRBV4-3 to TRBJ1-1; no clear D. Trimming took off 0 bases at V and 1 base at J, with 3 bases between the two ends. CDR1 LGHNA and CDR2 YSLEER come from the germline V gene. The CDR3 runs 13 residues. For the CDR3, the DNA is TGCGCCAGCAGCCAAGATTGGAACACTGAAGCTTTCTTT. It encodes CASSQDWNTEAFF.

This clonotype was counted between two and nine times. The CDR3: CASSYSGTGGRELFF. The CDR3 region has the DNA TGTGCCAGCAGTTACTCTGGGACAGGGGGCCGGGAGCTGTTTTTT. The rearrangement links TRBV6-5 to TRBJ2-2; 12 positions agree with TRBD1. The CDR3 spans 15 residues. V lost 0 bases, J lost 9 bases, and 2 bases stayed unmatched. CDR1 and CDR2 (germline): MNHEY, SVGAGI.

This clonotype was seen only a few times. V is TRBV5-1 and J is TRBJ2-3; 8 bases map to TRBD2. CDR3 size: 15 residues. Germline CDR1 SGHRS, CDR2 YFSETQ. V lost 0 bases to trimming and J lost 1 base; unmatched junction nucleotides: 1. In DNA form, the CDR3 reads TGCGCCAGCAGCTTGGCAGCGGGGGGCACAGATACGCAGTATTTT. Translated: CASSLAAGGTDTQYF.

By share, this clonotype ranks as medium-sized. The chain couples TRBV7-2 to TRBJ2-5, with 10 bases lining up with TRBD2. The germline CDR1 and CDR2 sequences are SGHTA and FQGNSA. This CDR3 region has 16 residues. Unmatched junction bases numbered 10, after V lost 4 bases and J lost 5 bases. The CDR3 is CASSSGLARFGETQYF. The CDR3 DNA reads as TGTGCCAGCAGCTCGGGACTAGCGAGGTTCGGGGAGACCCAGTACTTC. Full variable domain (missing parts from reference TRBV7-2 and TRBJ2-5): GAGVSQSPSNKVTEKGKDVELRCDPISGHTALYWYRQSLGQGLEFLIYFQGNSAPDKSGLPSDRFSAERTGGSVSTLTIQRTQQEDSAVYLCASSSGLARFGETQYFGPGTRLLVL.

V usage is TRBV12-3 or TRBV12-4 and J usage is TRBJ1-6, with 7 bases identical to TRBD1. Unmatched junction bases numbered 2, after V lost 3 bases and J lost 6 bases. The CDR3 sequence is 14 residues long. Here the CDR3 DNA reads TGTGCCAGCAGTTTTGGGGACAGTAATTCACCCCTCCACTTT. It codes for CASSFGDSNSPLHF.

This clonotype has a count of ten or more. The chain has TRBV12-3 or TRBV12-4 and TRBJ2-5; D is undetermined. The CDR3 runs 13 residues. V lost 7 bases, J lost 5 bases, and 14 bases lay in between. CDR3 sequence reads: CASTIRSTETQYF. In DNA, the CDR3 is TGTGCCAGCACCATCCGGAGTACCGAGACCCAGTACTTC.

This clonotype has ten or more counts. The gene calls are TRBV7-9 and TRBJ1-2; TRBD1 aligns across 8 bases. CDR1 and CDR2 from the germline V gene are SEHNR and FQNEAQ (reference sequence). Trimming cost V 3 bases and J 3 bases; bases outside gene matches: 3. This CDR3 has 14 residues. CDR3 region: CASSLVQGDYGYTF. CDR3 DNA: TGTGCCAGCAGCTTGGTACAGGGGGACTATGGCTACACCTTC. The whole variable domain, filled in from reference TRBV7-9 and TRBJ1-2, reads DTGVSQNPRHKITKRGQNVTFRCDPISEHNRLYWYRQTLGQGPEFLTYFQNEAQLEKSRLLSDRFSAERPKGSFSTLEIQRTEQGDSAMYLCASSLVQGDYGYTFGSGTRLTVV.

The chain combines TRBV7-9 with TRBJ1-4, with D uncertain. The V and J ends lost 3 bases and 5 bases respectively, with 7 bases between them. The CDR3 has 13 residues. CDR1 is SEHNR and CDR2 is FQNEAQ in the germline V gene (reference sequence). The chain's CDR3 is CASSFEENEKLFF. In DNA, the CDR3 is TGTGCCAGCAGCTTCGAAGAAAATGAAAAACTGTTTTTT. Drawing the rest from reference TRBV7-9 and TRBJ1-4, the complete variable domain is DTGVSQNPRHKITKRGQNVTFRCDPISEHNRLYWYRQTLGQGPEFLTYFQNEAQLEKSRLLSDRFSAERPKGSFSTLEIQRTEQGDSAMYLCASSFEENEKLFFGSGTQLSVL.

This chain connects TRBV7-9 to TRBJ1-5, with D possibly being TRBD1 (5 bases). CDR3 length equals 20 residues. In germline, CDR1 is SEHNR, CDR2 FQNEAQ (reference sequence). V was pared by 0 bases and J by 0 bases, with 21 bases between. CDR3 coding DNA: TGTGCCAGCAGCTTAGCGCGACTTCATGAGAGGGGTTATAGCAATCAGCCCCAGCATTTT. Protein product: CASSLARLHERGYSNQPQHF.

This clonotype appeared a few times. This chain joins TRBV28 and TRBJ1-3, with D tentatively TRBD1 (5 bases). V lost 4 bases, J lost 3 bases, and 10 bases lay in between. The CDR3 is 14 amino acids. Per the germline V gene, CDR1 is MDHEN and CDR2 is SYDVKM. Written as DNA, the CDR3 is TGTGCCAGCAGTTCGGCGGGGGATGGAAACACCATATATTTT. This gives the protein CASSSAGDGNTIYF.

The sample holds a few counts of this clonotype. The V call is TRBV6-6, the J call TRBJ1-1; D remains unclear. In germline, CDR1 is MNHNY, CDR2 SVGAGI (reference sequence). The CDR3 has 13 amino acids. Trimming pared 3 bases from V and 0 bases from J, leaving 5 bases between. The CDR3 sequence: CASSYDMNTEAFF. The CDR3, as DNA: TGTGCCAGCAGTTATGACATGAACACTGAAGCTTTCTTT.

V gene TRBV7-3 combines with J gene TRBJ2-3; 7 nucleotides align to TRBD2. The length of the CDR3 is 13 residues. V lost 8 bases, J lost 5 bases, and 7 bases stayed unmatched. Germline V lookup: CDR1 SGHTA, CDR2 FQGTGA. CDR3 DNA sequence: TGTGCCAGCGGCCGGGGGGAGCTAGATACGCAGTATTTT. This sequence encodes CASGRGELDTQYF.

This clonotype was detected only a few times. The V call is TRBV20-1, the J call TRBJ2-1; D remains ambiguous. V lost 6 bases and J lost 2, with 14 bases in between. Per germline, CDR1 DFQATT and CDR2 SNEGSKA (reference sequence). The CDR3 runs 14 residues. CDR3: CSALTRKAYNEQFF. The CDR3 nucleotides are TGCAGTGCCCTGACCCGGAAGGCCTACAATGAGCAGTTCTTC.

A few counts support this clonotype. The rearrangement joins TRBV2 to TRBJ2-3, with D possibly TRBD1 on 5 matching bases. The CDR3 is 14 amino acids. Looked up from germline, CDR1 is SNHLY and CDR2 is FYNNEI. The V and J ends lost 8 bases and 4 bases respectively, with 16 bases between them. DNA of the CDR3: TGTGCCAGCGCCCCACGGACATCCTCAGATACGCAGTATTTT. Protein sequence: CASAPRTSSDTQYF.

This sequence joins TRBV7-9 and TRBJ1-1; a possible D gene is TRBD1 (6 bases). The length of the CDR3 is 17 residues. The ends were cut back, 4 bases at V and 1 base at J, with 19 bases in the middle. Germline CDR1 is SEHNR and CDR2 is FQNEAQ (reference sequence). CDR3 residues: CASSSQPGQSRNTEAFF. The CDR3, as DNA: TGTGCCAGCAGCTCCCAGCCCGGACAGTCCCGGAACACTGAAGCTTTCTTT.

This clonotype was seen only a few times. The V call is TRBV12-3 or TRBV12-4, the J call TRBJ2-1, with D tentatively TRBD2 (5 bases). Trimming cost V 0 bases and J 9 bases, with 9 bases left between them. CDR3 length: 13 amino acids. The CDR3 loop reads CASSLATGSEQFF. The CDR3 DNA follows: TGTGCCAGCAGTTTAGCGACGGGATCTGAGCAGTTCTTC.

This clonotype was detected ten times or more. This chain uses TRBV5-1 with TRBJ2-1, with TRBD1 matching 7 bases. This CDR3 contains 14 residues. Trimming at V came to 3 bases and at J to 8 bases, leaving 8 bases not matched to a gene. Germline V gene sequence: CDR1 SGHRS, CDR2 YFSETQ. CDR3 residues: CASSSGTAIDEQFF. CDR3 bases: TGCGCCAGCAGCTCCGGGACAGCTATCGATGAGCAGTTCTTC.

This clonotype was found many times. The CDR3 loop reads CASSLWPDQETQYF. The DNA of the CDR3 is TGTGCCAGCAGCTTGTGGCCTGACCAAGAGACCCAGTACTTC. The chain carries TRBV5-4 and TRBJ2-5; D not resolved. V shed 1 base and J shed 0 bases, with 7 bases lying between them. This CDR3 spans 14 amino acids. The germline gives CDR1 SGHNT, CDR2 YYREEE (reference sequence).

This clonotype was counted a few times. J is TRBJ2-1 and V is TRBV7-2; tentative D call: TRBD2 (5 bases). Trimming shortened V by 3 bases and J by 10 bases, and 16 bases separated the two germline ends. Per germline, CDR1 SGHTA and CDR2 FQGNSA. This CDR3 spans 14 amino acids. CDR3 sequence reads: CASSFHVNSEEQFF. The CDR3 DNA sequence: TGTGCCAGCAGCTTCCACGTTAATAGCGAAGAGCAGTTCTTC.

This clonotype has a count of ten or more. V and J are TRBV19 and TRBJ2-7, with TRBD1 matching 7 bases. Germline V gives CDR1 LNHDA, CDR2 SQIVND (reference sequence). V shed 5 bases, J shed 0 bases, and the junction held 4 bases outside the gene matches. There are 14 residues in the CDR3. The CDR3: CASSPRDSSYEQYF. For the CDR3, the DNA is TGTGCCAGTAGTCCCCGGGACAGCTCCTACGAGCAGTACTTC.

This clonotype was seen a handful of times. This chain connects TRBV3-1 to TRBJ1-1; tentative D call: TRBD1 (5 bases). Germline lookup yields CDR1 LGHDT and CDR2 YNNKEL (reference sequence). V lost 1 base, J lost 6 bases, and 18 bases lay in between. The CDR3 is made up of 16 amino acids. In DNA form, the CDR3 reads TGTGCCAGCAGCCAAGGGCCGGGACCGAAGCGATCTGAAGCTTTCTTT. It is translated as CASSQGPGPKRSEAFF. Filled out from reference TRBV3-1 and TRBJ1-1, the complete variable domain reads DTAVSQTPKYLVTQMGNDKSIKCEQNLGHDTMYWYKQDSKKFLKIMFSYNNKELIINETVPNRFSPKSPDKAHLNLHINSLELGDSAVYFCASSQGPGPKRSEAFFGQGTRLTVV.

CDR3 sequence (DNA): TGTGCCAGCAGCAAACGAAACGGGAGCTATTCACCCCTCCACTTT. This codes for CASSKRNGSYSPLHF. The rearrangement uses TRBV7-9 and TRBJ1-6; no firm D call. The ends were cut back, 5 bases at V and 8 bases at J, with 16 bases in the middle. The CDR3 loop spans 15 amino acids. Germline assignment: CDR1 SEHNR and CDR2 FQNEAQ (reference sequence).

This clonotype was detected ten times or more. CDR3 in amino acids: CASRTAGPNTEAFF. The DNA for the CDR3 is TGTGCCAGCAGGACAGCTGGCCCGAACACTGAAGCTTTCTTT. The chain recombines TRBV5-4 with TRBJ1-1, with a possible D match to TRBD1 (5 bases). The CDR3 runs 14 residues. Looked up from germline, CDR1 is SGHNT and CDR2 is YYREEE (reference sequence). V lost 5 bases and J lost 1, with 12 bases in between.